This T cell receptor beta chain appears in the sequencing data of a study of blood T cell repertoires in COVID-19 (TCRdb year 2020). About the study as a whole: The collaborator samples originated in the United States, Italy and Spain and spanned the acute and convalescent phases of COVID-19. The repertoires were released in a freely available public database intended as a resource for research on the immune response to SARS-CoV-2. The prospective study material was composed of cDNA or gDNA derived from T cells, B-cell-depleted T cells, or PBMCs. Nearly every sample came with metadata listing a de-identified subject ID, COVID-19 status, age in years and sex. The samples were drawn from the first 160 participants of the ongoing ImmuneRACE study and from 1,254 subjects provided by 6 global collaborators. Where available, HLA class I and class II types were taken from metadata supplied by the sample provider and were not determined by assay-based typing. Subjects who had been exposed to COVID-19, were actively infected with it, or had recovered from it provided the deeply sampled blood TCRbeta repertoires that made up the dataset.

The trim is 1 base for V and 7 bases for J, with a gap of 11 bases between the germline ends. CDR1 is given as SGHDT and CDR2 as YYEEEE, both from the germline V gene. The CDR3 numbers 14 residues from cysteine through phenylalanine. Only CDR3 DNA is held: 42 bases, read in frame from base 1. Notes on this clone: Its binding antigen is unknown. The input lacks base qualities; no much larger clone sits a single base away.

One collaborating source in Seattle enrolled patients while the patients were actively infected and followed the patients over time throughout the course of disease. Each collaborating institution followed its own protocols to collect whole blood in K2EDTA tubes. For TCRbeta analysis, collaborator samples were shipped as frozen whole blood, as isolated PBMCs, or as DNA extracted from either sample type. Overall results and qualifications from the work: Clinical and demographic metadata were provided uncurated, with the amount varying by source and participant.

TCRbeta CDR3 regions were amplified from genomic DNA by means of the immunoSEQ Assay, a bias-controlled multiplex PCR. The authors' analysis ran thus. Within the assay, amplification of reference gene primers was used to estimate how many nucleated cells each sample contained. To quantify the absolute abundance of each unique TCRbeta CDR3 rearrangement, sequence reads were collapsed and filtered. For each sample, productive Simpson clonality was calculated by taking the square root of Simpson's diversity index across productive rearrangements. The source is immuneACCESS, and TCRdb retained only in-frame sequences with V and J called. Part of the clones is not carried over; for the studies checked, unresolved V genes explain less than half of this, and the remainder is unexplained. That table gives V, J and clone size, and the DNA gave D and trimming. For this sample there are about 270,000 clones; 91% appear just once. Under 3% of the sample is taken by the ten largest.

This chain joins TRBV5-6 to TRBJ1-4; a tentative D call is TRBD1 (5 bases match). This sequence was found in a person under 30 with COVID-19, enrolled during active disease. What was sequenced was peripheral blood. The bases are TGTGCCAGCAGCTTGTATGAGACAGCTGAAAAACTGTTTTTT. It specifies CASSLYETAEKLFF.